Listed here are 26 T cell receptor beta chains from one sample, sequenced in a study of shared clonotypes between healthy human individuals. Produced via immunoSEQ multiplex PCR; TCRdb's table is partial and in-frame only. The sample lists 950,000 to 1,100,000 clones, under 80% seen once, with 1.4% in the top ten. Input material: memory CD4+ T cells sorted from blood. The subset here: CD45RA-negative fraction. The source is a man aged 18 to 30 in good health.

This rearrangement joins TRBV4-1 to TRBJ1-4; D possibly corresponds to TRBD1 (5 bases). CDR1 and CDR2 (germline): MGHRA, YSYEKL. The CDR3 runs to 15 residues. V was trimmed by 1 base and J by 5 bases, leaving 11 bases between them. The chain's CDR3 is CASSQGNRPNEKLFF. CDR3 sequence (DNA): TGCGCCAGCAGCCAAGGAAACAGGCCGAATGAAAAACTGTTTTTT.

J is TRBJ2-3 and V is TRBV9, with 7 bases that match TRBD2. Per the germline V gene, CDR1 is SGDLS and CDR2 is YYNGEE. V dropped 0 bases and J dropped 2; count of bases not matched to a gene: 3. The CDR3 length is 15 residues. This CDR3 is CASSVDAGATDTQYF. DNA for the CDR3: TGTGCCAGCAGCGTAGACGCGGGAGCCACAGATACGCAGTATTTT. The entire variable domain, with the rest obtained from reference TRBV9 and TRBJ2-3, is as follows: DSGVTQTPKHLITATGQRVTLRCSPRSGDLSVYWYQQSLDQGLQFLIQYYNGEERAKGNILERFSAQQFPDLHSELNLSSLELGDSALYFCASSVDAGATDTQYFGPGTRLTVL.

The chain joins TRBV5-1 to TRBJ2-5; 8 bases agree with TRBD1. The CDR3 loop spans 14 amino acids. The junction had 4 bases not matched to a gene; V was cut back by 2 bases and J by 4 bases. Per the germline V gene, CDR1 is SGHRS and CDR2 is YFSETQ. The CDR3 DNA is TGCGCCAGCAGCTTCGGGACAGGTCGAGAGACCCAGTACTTC. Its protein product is CASSFGTGRETQYF.

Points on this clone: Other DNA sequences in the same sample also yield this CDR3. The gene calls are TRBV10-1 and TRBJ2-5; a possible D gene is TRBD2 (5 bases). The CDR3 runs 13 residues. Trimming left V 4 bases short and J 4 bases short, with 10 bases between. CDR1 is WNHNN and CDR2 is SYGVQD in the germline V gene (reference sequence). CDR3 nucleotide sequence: TGCGCCAGCAGTGGAGGGAACGGAGAGACCCAGTACTTC. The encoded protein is CASSGGNGETQYF.

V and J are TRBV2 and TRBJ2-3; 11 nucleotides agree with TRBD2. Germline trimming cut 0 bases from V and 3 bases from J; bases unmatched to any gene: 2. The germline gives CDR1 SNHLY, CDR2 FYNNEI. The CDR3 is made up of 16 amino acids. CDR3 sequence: CASSEAIAGGTDTQYF. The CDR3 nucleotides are TGTGCCAGCAGTGAAGCGATAGCGGGGGGGACAGATACGCAGTATTTT.

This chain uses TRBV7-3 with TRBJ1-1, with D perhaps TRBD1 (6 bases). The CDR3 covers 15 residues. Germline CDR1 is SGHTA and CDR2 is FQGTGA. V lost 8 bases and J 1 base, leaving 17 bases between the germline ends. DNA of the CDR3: TGTGCCAGCCTATATAAGGGGGGTGCGAACACTGAAGCTTTCTTT. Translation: CASLYKGGANTEAFF.

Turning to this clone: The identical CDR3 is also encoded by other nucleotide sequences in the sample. CDR3 protein: CASSVGQQETQYF. Here the CDR3 DNA reads TGTGCCAGCAGCGTGGGACAGCAAGAGACCCAGTACTTC. The chain links TRBV9 to TRBJ2-5; TRBD1 agrees at 7 bases. The V and J ends lost 2 bases and 2 bases, in that order; junction bases with no gene match: 0. The CDR3 has 13 amino acids. Germline CDR1 is SGDLS and CDR2 is YYNGEE.

The CDR3 protein is CASSWGGGQPQHF. CDR3 DNA: TGTGCCAGCAGCTGGGGAGGGGGACAGCCCCAGCATTTT. The rearrangement links TRBV7-2 to TRBJ1-5; a possible D gene is TRBD1 (6 bases). Trimming cost V 4 bases and J 7 bases, with 11 bases left between them. CDR1 is SGHTA, CDR2 FQGNSA, per germline. The CDR3 totals 13 residues.

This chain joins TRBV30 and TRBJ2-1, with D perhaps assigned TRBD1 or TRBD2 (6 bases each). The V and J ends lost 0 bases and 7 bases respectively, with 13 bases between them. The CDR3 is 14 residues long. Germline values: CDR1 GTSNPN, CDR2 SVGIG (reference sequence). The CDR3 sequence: CAWSVLGGVNEQFF. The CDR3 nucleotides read TGTGCCTGGAGTGTACTGGGGGGCGTTAATGAGCAGTTCTTC.

The CDR3 bases are TGCGCCAGCAGCGAGAGAGTTACAGATACGCAGTATTTT. This translates into CASSERVTDTQYF. The V call is TRBV5-1, the J call TRBJ2-3; unclear D gene. Germline lookup yields CDR1 SGHRS and CDR2 YFSETQ. With 4 bases removed from V and 3 bases from J, the gap between germline ends came to 9 bases. The CDR3 runs 13 residues.

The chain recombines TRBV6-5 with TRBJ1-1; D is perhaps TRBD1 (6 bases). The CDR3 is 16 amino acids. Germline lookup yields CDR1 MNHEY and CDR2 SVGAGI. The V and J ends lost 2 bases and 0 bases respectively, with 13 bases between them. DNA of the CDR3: TGTGCCAGCAGTTACAGGAGGACAGCCCTGAACACTGAAGCTTTCTTT. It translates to CASSYRRTALNTEAFF.

The chain's CDR3 is CASSPTQNYGYTF. CDR3 nucleotides: TGTGCCAGCAGCCCCACACAGAACTATGGCTACACCTTC. V usage is TRBV11-2 and J usage is TRBJ1-2; D not resolved. Germline V gene sequence: CDR1 SGHAT, CDR2 FQNNGV. Trimming pared 5 bases from V and 2 bases from J, leaving 9 bases between. The CDR3 is made up of 13 amino acids. Based on the CDR3 plus reference TRBV11-2 and TRBJ1-2, the full variable domain is EAGVAQSPRYKIIEKRQSVAFWCNPISGHATLYWYQQILGQGPKLLIQFQNNGVVDDSQLPKDRFSAERLKGVDSTLKIQPAKLEDSAVYLCASSPTQNYGYTFGSGTRLTVV.

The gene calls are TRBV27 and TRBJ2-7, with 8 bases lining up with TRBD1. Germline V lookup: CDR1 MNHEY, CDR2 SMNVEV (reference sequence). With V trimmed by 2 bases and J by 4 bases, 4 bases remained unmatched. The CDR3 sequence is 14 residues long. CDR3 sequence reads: CASSLKQGGYEQYF. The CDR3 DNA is TGTGCCAGCAGTTTAAAACAGGGGGGTTACGAGCAGTACTTC.

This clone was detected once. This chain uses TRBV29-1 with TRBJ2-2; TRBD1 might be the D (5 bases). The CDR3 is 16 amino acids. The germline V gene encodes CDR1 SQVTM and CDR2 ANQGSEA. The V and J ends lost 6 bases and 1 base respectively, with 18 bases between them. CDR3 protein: CSVRRSDRLNTGELFF. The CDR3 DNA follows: TGCAGCGTCAGAAGGTCCGACAGATTGAACACCGGGGAGCTGTTTTTT.

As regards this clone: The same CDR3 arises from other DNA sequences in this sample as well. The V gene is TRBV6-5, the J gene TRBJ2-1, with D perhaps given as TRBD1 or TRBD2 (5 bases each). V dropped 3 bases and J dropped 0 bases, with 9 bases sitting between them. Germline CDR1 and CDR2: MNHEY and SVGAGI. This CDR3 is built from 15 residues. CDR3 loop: CASSYEGSSYNEQFF. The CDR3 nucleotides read TGTGCCAGCAGTTATGAGGGGAGCTCCTACAATGAGCAGTTCTTC.

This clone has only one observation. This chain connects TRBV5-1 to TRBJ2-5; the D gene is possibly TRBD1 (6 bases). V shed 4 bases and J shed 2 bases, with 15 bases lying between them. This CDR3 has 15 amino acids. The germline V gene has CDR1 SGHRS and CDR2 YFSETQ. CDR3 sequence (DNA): TGCGCCAGCAGCGCCTCGGGGACAAGACAAGAGACCCAGTACTTC. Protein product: CASSASGTRQETQYF.

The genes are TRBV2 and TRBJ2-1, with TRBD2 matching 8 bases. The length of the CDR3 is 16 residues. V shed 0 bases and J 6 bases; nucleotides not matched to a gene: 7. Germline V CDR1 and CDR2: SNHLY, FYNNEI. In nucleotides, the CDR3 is TGTGCCAGCAGTGAAGCGACTAGCGCTATCGGCAATGAGCAGTTCTTC. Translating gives CASSEATSAIGNEQFF.

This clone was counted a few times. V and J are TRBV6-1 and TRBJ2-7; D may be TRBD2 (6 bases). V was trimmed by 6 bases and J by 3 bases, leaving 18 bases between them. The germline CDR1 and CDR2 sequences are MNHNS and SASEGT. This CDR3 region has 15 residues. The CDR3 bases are TGTGCCAGCAGACGGGACTCTGTGGGAAACTACGAGCAGTACTTC. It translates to CASRRDSVGNYEQYF.

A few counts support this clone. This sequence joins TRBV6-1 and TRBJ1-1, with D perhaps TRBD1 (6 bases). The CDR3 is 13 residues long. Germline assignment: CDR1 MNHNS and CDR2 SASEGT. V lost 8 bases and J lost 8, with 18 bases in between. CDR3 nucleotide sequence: TGTGCCAGCGGCGACAGGTCGATTGGCGAAGCTTTCTTT. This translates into CASGDRSIGEAFF.

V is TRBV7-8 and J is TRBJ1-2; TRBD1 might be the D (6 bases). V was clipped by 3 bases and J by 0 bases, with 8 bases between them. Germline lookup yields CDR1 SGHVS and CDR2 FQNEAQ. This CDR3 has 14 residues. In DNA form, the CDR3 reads TGTGCCAGCAGCTTCGACAGGACTAACTATGGCTACACCTTC. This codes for CASSFDRTNYGYTF.

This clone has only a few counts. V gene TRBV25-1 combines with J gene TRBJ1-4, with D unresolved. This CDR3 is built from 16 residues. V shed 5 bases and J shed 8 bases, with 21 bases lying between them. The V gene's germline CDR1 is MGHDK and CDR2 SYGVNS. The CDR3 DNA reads TGTGCCAGCAGTCCGAAAGTGTCGGCTAAATTCGAAAAACTGTTTTTT. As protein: CASSPKVSAKFEKLFF.

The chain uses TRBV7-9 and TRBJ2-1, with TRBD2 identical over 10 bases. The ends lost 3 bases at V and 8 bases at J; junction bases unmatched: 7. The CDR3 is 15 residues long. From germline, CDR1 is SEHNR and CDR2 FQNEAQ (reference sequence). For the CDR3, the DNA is TGTGCCAGCAGCTTGGGGAGCGGGAGGGCTGATGAGCAGTTCTTC. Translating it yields CASSLGSGRADEQFF.

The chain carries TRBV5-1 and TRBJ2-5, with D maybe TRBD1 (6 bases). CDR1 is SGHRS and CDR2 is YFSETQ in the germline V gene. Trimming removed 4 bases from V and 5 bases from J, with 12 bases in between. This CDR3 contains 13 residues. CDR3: CASSRTGMETQYF. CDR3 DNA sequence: TGCGCCAGCAGCCGCACAGGGATGGAGACCCAGTACTTC.

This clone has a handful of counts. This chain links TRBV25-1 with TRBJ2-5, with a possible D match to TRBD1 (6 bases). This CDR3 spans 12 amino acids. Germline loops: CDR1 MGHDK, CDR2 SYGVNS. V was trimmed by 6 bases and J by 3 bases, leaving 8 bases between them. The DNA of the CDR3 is TGTGCCAGCAGGACAGGAGAAGAGACCCAGTACTTC. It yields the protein CASRTGEETQYF.

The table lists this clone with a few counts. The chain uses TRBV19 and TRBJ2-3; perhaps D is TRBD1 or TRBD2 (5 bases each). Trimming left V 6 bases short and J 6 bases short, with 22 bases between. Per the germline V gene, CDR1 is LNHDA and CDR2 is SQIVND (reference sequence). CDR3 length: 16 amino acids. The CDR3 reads CASRKASEGRTDTQYF. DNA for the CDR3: TGTGCCAGTAGGAAGGCCAGTGAGGGGCGAACGGATACGCAGTATTTT.

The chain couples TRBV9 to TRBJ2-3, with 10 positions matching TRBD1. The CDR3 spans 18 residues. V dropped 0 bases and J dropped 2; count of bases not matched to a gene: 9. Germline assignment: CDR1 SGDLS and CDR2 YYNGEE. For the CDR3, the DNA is TGTGCCAGCAGCGTAGATCGTTGGGACAGGGGACACACAGATACGCAGTATTTT. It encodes CASSVDRWDRGHTDTQYF.